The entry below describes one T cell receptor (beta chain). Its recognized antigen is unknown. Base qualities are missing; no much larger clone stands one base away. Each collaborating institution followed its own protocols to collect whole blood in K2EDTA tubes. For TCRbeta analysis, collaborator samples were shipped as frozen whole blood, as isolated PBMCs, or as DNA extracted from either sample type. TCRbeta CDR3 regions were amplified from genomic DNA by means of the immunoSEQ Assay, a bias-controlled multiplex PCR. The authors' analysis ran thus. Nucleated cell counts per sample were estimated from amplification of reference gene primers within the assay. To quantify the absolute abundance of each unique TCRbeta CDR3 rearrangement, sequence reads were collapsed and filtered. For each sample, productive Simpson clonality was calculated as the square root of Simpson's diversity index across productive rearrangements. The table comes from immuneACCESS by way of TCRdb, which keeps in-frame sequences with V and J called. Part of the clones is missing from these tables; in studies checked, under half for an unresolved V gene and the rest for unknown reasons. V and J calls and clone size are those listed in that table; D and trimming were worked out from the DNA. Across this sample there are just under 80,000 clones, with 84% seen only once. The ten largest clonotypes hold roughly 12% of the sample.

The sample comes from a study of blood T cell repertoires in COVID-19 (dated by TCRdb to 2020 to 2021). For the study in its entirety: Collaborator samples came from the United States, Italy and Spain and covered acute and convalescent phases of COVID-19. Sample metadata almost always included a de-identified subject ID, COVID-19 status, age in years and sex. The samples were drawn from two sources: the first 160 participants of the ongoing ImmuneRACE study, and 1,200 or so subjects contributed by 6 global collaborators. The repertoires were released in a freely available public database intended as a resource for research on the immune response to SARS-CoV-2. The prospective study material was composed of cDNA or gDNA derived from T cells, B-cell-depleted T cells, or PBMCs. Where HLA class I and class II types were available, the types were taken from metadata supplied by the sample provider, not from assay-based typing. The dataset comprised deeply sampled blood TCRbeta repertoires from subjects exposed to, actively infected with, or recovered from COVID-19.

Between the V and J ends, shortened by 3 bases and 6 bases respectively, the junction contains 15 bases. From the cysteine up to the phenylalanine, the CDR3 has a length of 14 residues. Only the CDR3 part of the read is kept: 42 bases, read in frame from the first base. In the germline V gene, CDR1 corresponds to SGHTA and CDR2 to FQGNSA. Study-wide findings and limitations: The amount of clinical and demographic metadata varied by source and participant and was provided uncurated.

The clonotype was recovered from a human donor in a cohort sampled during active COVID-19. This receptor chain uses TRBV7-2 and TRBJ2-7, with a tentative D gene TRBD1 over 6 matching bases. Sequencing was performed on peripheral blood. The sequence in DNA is TGTGCCAGCAGCTTTGGGGGCACCTGGGGCGAGCAGTACTTC. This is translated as CASSFGGTWGEQYF.